Below, 14 T cell receptor beta chains from the same sample are listed, as sequenced in a study of early T cells in non-severe SARS-CoV-2 infection. Via MiXCR, TCRdb re-called the 5' RACE reads, giving one row per CDR3 protein. The table records some 97,000 distinct CDR3 sequences, 8% to 13% of them present only once. The material sequenced was whole blood, taken at baseline. These receptor sequences come from an adult who was a healthcare worker with PCR-confirmed SARS-CoV-2 infection or an uninfected control (not recorded which).

This clonotype was seen at least ten times. This chain joins TRBV7-6 and TRBJ1-6; TRBD1 matches 9 bases. Germline CDR1 is SGHVS and CDR2 is FNYEAQ. Losses at the gene ends were 4 bases for V and 8 bases for J; bases not matched to a gene: 3. CDR3 length equals 14 residues. CDR3 in amino acids: CASSSQGADSPLHF. Here the CDR3 DNA reads TGTGCCAGCAGCTCACAGGGGGCGGATTCACCCCTCCACTTT.

V usage is TRBV9 and J usage is TRBJ2-3, with 9 bases aligning to TRBD2. V gave up 0 bases and J gave up 4 bases; unmatched junction bases: 6. Looked up from germline, CDR1 is SGDLS and CDR2 is YYNGEE. This CDR3 region has 16 residues. This CDR3 reads CASSVGAGGGADTQYF. The CDR3 nucleotides read TGTGCCAGCAGCGTAGGAGCGGGAGGCGGTGCAGATACGCAGTATTTT. Variable domain in full (rest from reference TRBV9 and TRBJ2-3): DSGVTQTPKHLITATGQRVTLRCSPRSGDLSVYWYQQSLDQGLQFLIQYYNGEERAKGNILERFSAQQFPDLHSELNLSSLELGDSALYFCASSVGAGGGADTQYFGPGTRLTVL.

The chain is built from TRBV24-1 and TRBJ2-3; 9 nucleotides line up with TRBD2. The CDR3 sequence is 18 residues long. V shed 6 bases, J shed 4 bases, and the junction held 16 bases outside the gene matches. The germline V gene encodes CDR1 KGHDR and CDR2 SFDVKD. The CDR3 sequence is CATSREPNLAGLSDTQYF. The CDR3, as DNA: TGTGCCACCAGTCGAGAACCTAATCTAGCGGGATTGTCAGATACGCAGTATTTT.

This clonotype was observed a handful of times. The chain joins TRBV28 to TRBJ2-7, with 8 bases that match TRBD1. Germline lookup yields CDR1 MDHEN and CDR2 SYDVKM. Germline trimming cut 6 bases from V and 6 bases from J; bases unmatched to any gene: 4. This CDR3 spans 12 amino acids. The CDR3 sequence: CASRDTGGEQYF. The CDR3 nucleotides read TGTGCCAGCAGGGATACAGGGGGCGAGCAGTACTTC.

The V call is TRBV7-9, the J call TRBJ2-7; D may be TRBD2 (6 bases). Germline V gene data show CDR1 as SEHNR and CDR2 as FQNEAQ (reference sequence). The CDR3 is made up of 13 amino acids. V was pared by 5 bases and J by 7 bases, with 15 bases between. This CDR3 is CASSRDLIFEQYF. In DNA form, the CDR3 reads TGTGCCAGCAGCCGGGACTTAATTTTTGAGCAGTACTTC.

This clonotype was seen at least ten times. This sequence joins TRBV5-1 and TRBJ2-2; tentative D call: TRBD1 (6 bases). Trimming stripped 0 bases from V and 2 bases from J, with 14 bases between. Germline CDR1 is SGHRS and CDR2 is YFSETQ. This CDR3 is 17 amino acids long. The CDR3 nucleotides are TGCGCCAGCAGCTTGGGTCAGGACAGCGTTAACACCGGGGAGCTGTTTTTT. Its translation: CASSLGQDSVNTGELFF.

This clonotype was recorded at least ten times. The CDR3 region is CASSSQAGNTEAFF. For the CDR3, the DNA is TGTGCCAGCAGTTCGCAGGCGGGGAACACTGAAGCTTTCTTT. This sequence joins TRBV12-3 or TRBV12-4 and TRBJ1-1; D unclear. The CDR3 spans 14 residues. V shed 4 bases and J shed 1 base, with 10 bases lying between them.

The chain has TRBV5-1 and TRBJ2-2, with D possibly matching TRBD1 (6 bases). V was pared by 4 bases and J by 0 bases, with 13 bases between. The CDR3 contains 16 residues. Germline-derived CDR1 and CDR2 are SGHRS and YFSETQ. The CDR3 region is CASSQKQGSNTGELFF. The CDR3 nucleotides read TGCGCCAGCAGCCAGAAACAGGGTTCGAACACCGGGGAGCTGTTTTTT.

This clonotype has a count of ten or more. This chain connects TRBV7-2 to TRBJ1-2; unclear D gene. Germline V gives CDR1 SGHTA, CDR2 FQGNSA. The V end was cut by 5 bases, the J end by 4 bases, with 14 bases between. There are 14 residues in the CDR3. The CDR3 spells CASSPWVGVYGYTF. The CDR3 coding sequence is TGTGCCAGCAGCCCCTGGGTCGGGGTCTATGGCTACACCTTC.

The chain employs TRBV29-1 and TRBJ2-5; maybe TRBD2 (5 bases). The CDR3 extends over 12 amino acids. V lost 4 bases and J 4 bases, leaving 10 bases between the germline ends. Per germline, CDR1 SQVTM and CDR2 ANQGSEA. This CDR3 reads CSVVRVGETQYF. CDR3 in DNA: TGCAGCGTTGTGCGGGTAGGAGAGACCCAGTACTTC.

The rearrangement uses TRBV6-5 and TRBJ2-4, with 14 positions matching TRBD2. Losses at the gene ends were 5 bases for V and 3 bases for J; bases not matched to a gene: 12. The CDR3 totals 19 residues. Germline loops: CDR1 MNHEY, CDR2 SVGAGI. DNA of the CDR3: TGTGCCAGCAGTCCAAGACTAGCGGGAGGGAGGGTAGGCAAAAACATTCAGTACTTC. This sequence encodes CASSPRLAGGRVGKNIQYF.

This clonotype was seen more than once but under ten times. The J gene is TRBJ1-1, the V gene TRBV5-4; D not resolved. Germline V lookup: CDR1 SGHNT, CDR2 YYREEE (reference sequence). There are 13 residues in the CDR3. With 0 bases removed from V and 1 base from J, the gap between germline ends came to 4 bases. The CDR3 spells CASSLVKNTEAFF. The CDR3 DNA reads TGTGCCAGCAGCTTGGTGAAGAACACTGAAGCTTTCTTT.

This clonotype was seen at least ten times. This chain connects TRBV9 to TRBJ2-1; D uncertain. V was shortened by 4 bases and J by 0 bases, with 14 bases between the two germline ends. Germline V lookup: CDR1 SGDLS, CDR2 YYNGEE. This CDR3 has 16 residues. The CDR3 nucleotides read TGTGCCAGCAGCTCCACAATAGCCCCCTCCTACAATGAGCAGTTCTTC. Translating gives CASSSTIAPSYNEQFF.

There are many counts of this clonotype. The gene calls are TRBV7-9 and TRBJ1-1, with D maybe TRBD1 (5 bases). The germline V gene encodes CDR1 SEHNR and CDR2 FQNEAQ (reference sequence). This CDR3 region has 14 residues. Between the trimmed V and J ends, which lost 5 bases and 5 bases, there was a span of 15 bases. The CDR3 DNA sequence: TGTGCCAGCAGCCGAGGGGTCCCAGGGACTGAAGCTTTCTTT. Translated: CASSRGVPGTEAFF.